These 25 T cell receptor beta chains were all obtained from the same sample, sequenced in a study of identical twins (TCRdb year 2016). Library prep was done by 5' RACE. Sequencer: Illumina HiSeq 2000. TCRdb applied fastp at Q25 and MiXCR to the public reads, then kept only in-frame beta chains. Identical CDR3 proteins give one entry, which carries the most common genes and DNA. Counted in this sample were about 720,000 distinct CDR3 sequences; over 15% of them appeared once. The ten biggest clones cover around 13% of the sample. These data were likewise used in another study, on T cells expressing NK-cell markers.

Specimen: PBMCs. These receptors were taken from a woman aged 18-29 years in good health.

The chain has TRBV9 and TRBJ2-1; D is unresolved. Germline V gene data show CDR1 as SGDLS and CDR2 as YYNGEE. The CDR3 has 12 residues. Trimming pared 3 bases from V and 7 bases from J, leaving 8 bases between. CDR3 coding DNA: TGTGCCAGCAGCGGCCCAGCGAATGAGCAGTTCTTC. This encodes CASSGPANEQFF.

This clonotype was found a few times. The genes are TRBV7-6 and TRBJ2-1, with a possible D match to TRBD1 (6 bases). Germline lookup yields CDR1 SGHVS and CDR2 FNYEAQ. Trimming left V 1 base short and J 6 bases short, with 16 bases between. CDR3 length: 16 residues. For the CDR3, the DNA is TGTGCCAGCAGCTTAGATGTGGGACAACTTGTCAATGAGCAGTTCTTC. It encodes CASSLDVGQLVNEQFF.

This clonotype came up a few times. The rearrangement joins TRBV6-1 to TRBJ2-7, with 10 bases that match TRBD2. The CDR3 covers 14 residues. Looked up from germline, CDR1 is MNHNS and CDR2 is SASEGT. Losses at the gene ends were 6 bases for V and 8 bases for J; bases not matched to a gene: 10. CDR3 region: CASSQSGRAIKQYF. CDR3 DNA sequence: TGTGCCAGCAGCCAAAGCGGGAGGGCCATCAAGCAGTACTTC.

The chain uses TRBV19 and TRBJ2-5, with 7 bases aligning to TRBD1. The J segment lost 2 bases and the V segment lost 1 base, leaving 4 bases of the junction unmatched. The CDR3 is 15 amino acids. CDR1 and CDR2 from the germline V gene are LNHDA and SQIVND (reference sequence). The CDR3 is CASSIGGQQQETQYF. The CDR3 nucleotides are TGTGCCAGTAGTATAGGGGGACAGCAGCAAGAGACCCAGTACTTC. Filled out from reference TRBV19 and TRBJ2-5, the complete variable domain reads DGGITQSPKYLFRKEGQNVTLSCEQNLNHDAMYWYRQDPGQGLRLIYYSQIVNDFQKGDIAEGYSVSREKKESFPLTVTSAQKNPTAFYLCASSIGGQQQETQYFGPGTRLLVL.

This clonotype appeared a single time. The chain links TRBV29-1 to TRBJ1-1; D remains ambiguous. The CDR3 is 12 amino acids. Per the germline V gene, CDR1 is SQVTM and CDR2 is ANQGSEA. V was shortened by 4 bases and J by 1 base, with 7 bases between the two germline ends. The CDR3 region has the DNA TGCAGCGTTGCTCGGGAGAACACTGAAGCTTTCTTT. Translating gives CSVARENTEAFF.

V is TRBV6-5 and J is TRBJ2-3; D might be TRBD1 (5 bases). The CDR3 spans 18 residues. The V gene lost 2 bases and the J gene lost 2 bases, with 20 bases spanning the gap. From germline, CDR1 is MNHEY and CDR2 SVGAGI. CDR3 DNA sequence: TGTGCCAGCAGTTACACCCTCCCGGACAAAGTGTACACAGATACGCAGTATTTT. Translated, it gives CASSYTLPDKVYTDTQYF.

The rearrangement links TRBV12-3 or TRBV12-4 to TRBJ1-5; TRBD1 agrees at 7 bases. CDR3 length equals 15 residues. V was clipped by 0 bases and J by 3 bases; unmatched bases: 2. The CDR3 here is CASSLAGGVNQPQHF. The CDR3 DNA reads as TGTGCCAGCAGTTTAGCAGGGGGCGTCAATCAGCCCCAGCATTTT.

J is TRBJ1-5 and V is TRBV5-5; maybe TRBD1 (5 bases). V was trimmed by 4 bases and J by 4 bases, leaving 12 bases between them. The CDR3 covers 14 residues. Germline CDR1 SGHKS, CDR2 YYEKEE (reference sequence). The CDR3 coding sequence is TGTGCCAGCAGCCGAGGACAAACAAATCAGCCCCAGCATTTT. Amino acid sequence: CASSRGQTNQPQHF.

This clonotype has a handful of counts. The J gene is TRBJ1-2, the V gene TRBV5-1; D not certain. CDR1 is SGHRS, CDR2 YFSETQ, per germline. Trimming shortened V by 0 bases and J by 6 bases, and 9 bases separated the two germline ends. CDR3 size: 13 residues. The CDR3 region is CASSLEAPDGYTF. The CDR3 DNA reads TGCGCCAGCAGCTTGGAAGCCCCGGATGGCTACACCTTC.

The chain joins TRBV11-2 to TRBJ1-6, with 7 bases matching TRBD1. V gave up 5 bases and J gave up 3 bases; unmatched junction bases: 4. Looked up from germline, CDR1 is SGHAT and CDR2 is FQNNGV. There are 15 residues in the CDR3. CDR3 coding DNA: TGTGCCAGCAGCAACGGACAGGTCTATAATTCACCCCTCCACTTT. Its protein product is CASSNGQVYNSPLHF.

The chain joins TRBV29-1 to TRBJ1-1; a weak D match, TRBD1 (6 bases). Trimming shortened V by 8 bases and J by 1 base, and 17 bases separated the two germline ends. Per the germline V gene, CDR1 is SQVTM and CDR2 is ANQGSEA. The CDR3 covers 14 residues. The CDR3: CSTLRSRGNTEAFF. In nucleotides, the CDR3 is TGCAGCACGTTACGATCCAGGGGGAACACTGAAGCTTTCTTT. The variable domain in full, completed from reference TRBV29-1 and TRBJ1-1, reads SAVISQKPSRDICQRGTSLTIQCQVDSQVTMMFWYRQQPGQSLTLIATANQGSEATYESGFVIDKFPISRPNLTFSTLTVSNMSPEDSSIYLCSTLRSRGNTEAFFGQGTRLTVV.

The chain couples TRBV14 to TRBJ2-1; perhaps TRBD2 as D (5 bases). Germline lookup yields CDR1 SGHDN and CDR2 FVKESK. Trimming removed 0 bases at V and 12 bases at J, with 18 bases between. The CDR3 spans 15 residues. In DNA form, the CDR3 reads TGTGCCAGCAGCCAAGATCAGGTTAGCGCTTCTGCGCAGTTCTTC. Its translation is CASSQDQVSASAQFF.

The CDR3 DNA reads TGTGCCAGCAGTTGGGGACGCTACAATGAGCAGTTCTTC. It yields the protein CASSWGRYNEQFF. The J gene is TRBJ2-1, the V gene TRBV12-3 or TRBV12-4; the D gene could be TRBD1 or TRBD2 (5 bases each). Trimming stripped 4 bases from V and 3 bases from J, with 7 bases between. The CDR3 runs 13 residues.

The chain combines TRBV5-1 with TRBJ2-7, with TRBD1 matching over 10 bases. Germline CDR1 reads SGHRS; CDR2 reads YFSETQ. With 0 bases clipped from V and 3 bases from J, the junction kept 3 bases outside the gene matches. This CDR3 region has 15 residues. CDR3 protein: CASSLEGQGLYEQYF. CDR3 nucleotide sequence: TGCGCCAGCAGCTTGGAGGGACAGGGGCTCTACGAGCAGTACTTC.

The rearrangement links TRBV6-2 or TRBV6-3 to TRBJ2-7; D gene uncertain. CDR1 is MNHEY, CDR2 SVGEGT, per germline. V lost 5 bases, J lost 5 bases, and 19 bases lay in between. This CDR3 is built from 15 residues. The chain's CDR3 is CASSGIGIGPDEQYF. The DNA for the CDR3 is TGTGCCAGCAGTGGGATAGGGATCGGTCCTGACGAGCAGTACTTC.

The genes are TRBV12-3 or TRBV12-4 and TRBJ2-3; the D gene is possibly TRBD1 (6 bases). Trimming took off 3 bases at V and 6 bases at J, with 16 bases between the two ends. The CDR3 sequence is 15 residues long. The CDR3 sequence is CASSFSWDIRDTQYF. In DNA, the CDR3 is TGTGCCAGCAGTTTTAGCTGGGACATTAGGGATACGCAGTATTTT.

The chain combines TRBV11-2 with TRBJ2-2; D is undetermined. Germline V lookup: CDR1 SGHAT, CDR2 FQNNGV. CDR3 length equals 15 residues. Trimming stripped 2 bases from V and 1 base from J, with 8 bases between. This CDR3 reads CASSLYTGNTGELFF. CDR3 sequence (DNA): TGTGCCAGCAGCTTATACACGGGGAACACCGGGGAGCTGTTTTTT.

The rearrangement uses TRBV12-3 or TRBV12-4 and TRBJ1-1; 8 bases are shared with TRBD1. The ends lost 5 bases at V and 7 bases at J; junction bases unmatched: 12. This CDR3 spans 15 amino acids. CDR3 in amino acids: CASSRLLGGTGEAFF. DNA of the CDR3: TGTGCCAGCAGTCGTCTCCTGGGGGGGACAGGTGAAGCTTTCTTT.

This chain links TRBV7-2 with TRBJ2-3; a possible D gene is TRBD2 (5 bases). Germline CDR1 SGHTA, CDR2 FQGNSA. With 5 bases removed from V and 0 bases from J, the gap between germline ends came to 15 bases. The CDR3 covers 16 residues. This chain's CDR3 is CASSGRRRTSTDTQYF. DNA for the CDR3: TGTGCCAGCAGCGGCCGGCGGCGGACTAGCACAGATACGCAGTATTTT.

This clonotype was observed a few times. The chain recombines TRBV9 with TRBJ2-7, with D perhaps being TRBD1 or TRBD2 (5 bases each). Germline CDR1 SGDLS, CDR2 YYNGEE. With 3 bases removed from V and 5 bases from J, the gap between germline ends came to 18 bases. The CDR3 loop spans 15 amino acids. The CDR3 DNA is TGTGCCAGCAGCGCCTCCCCCCAGGGACGAGACGAGCAGTACTTC. Translated: CASSASPQGRDEQYF.

This clonotype was seen only a few times. V usage is TRBV10-3 and J usage is TRBJ2-1; perhaps TRBD2 as D (5 bases). The CDR3 runs 11 residues. Trimming pared 10 bases from V and 7 bases from J, leaving 11 bases between. CDR1 ENHRY and CDR2 SYGVKD come from the germline V gene. The CDR3 sequence is CATMDLNEQFF. As DNA, the CDR3 is TGTGCCACTATGGACTTAAATGAGCAGTTCTTC.

In its sample, this clonotype was seen a few times. In nucleotides, the CDR3 is TGTGCCAGTGGGTCGCGGGGGGGAGGAAACACCATATATTTT. Translated, it gives CASGSRGGGNTIYF. The chain is built from TRBV12-3 or TRBV12-4 and TRBJ1-3, with D maybe TRBD1 (5 bases). The CDR3 is made up of 14 amino acids. The germline V and J ends were trimmed by 9 bases and 4 bases, with 16 bases remaining between them.

The chain employs TRBV12-3 or TRBV12-4 and TRBJ1-5, with unresolved D. V shed 4 bases and J shed 7 bases, with 11 bases lying between them. The CDR3 runs 13 residues. CDR3 amino acids: CASSSPPPQPQHF. The DNA for the CDR3 is TGTGCCAGCAGTTCCCCTCCCCCCCAGCCCCAGCATTTT.

This clonotype was observed a few times. The chain has TRBV6-1 and TRBJ2-5; D ambiguous. Germline V gene lookup returns CDR1 MNHNS and CDR2 SASEGT. The germline V and J ends were trimmed by 6 bases and 7 bases, with 24 bases remaining between them. The CDR3 consists of 16 residues. The CDR3 DNA sequence: TGTGCCAGCAGCCTTGATGTTTCAAGCACTTTGGGGACCCAGTACTTC. Amino acid sequence: CASSLDVSSTLGTQYF.

This clonotype was picked up a small number of times. This chain links TRBV15 with TRBJ2-7, with 7 nucleotides matching TRBD1. Germline-derived CDR1 and CDR2 are LNHNV and YYDKDF (reference sequence). CDR3 size: 15 residues. Losses at the gene ends were 0 bases for V and 6 bases for J; bases not matched to a gene: 8. The DNA of the CDR3 is TGTGCCACCAGCAGAGATCTTGACAGGGTGGCCGAGCAGTACTTC. As protein: CATSRDLDRVAEQYF.